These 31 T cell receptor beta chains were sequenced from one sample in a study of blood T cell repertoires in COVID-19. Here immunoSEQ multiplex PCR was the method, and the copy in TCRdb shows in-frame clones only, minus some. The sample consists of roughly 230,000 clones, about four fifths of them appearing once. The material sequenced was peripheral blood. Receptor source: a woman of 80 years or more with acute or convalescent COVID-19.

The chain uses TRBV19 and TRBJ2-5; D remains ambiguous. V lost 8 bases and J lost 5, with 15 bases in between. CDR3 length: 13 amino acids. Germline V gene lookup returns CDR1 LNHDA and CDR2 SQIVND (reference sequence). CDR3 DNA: TGTGCCAGTTCAGCAGTGACAATCGAGACCCAGTACTTC. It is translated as CASSAVTIETQYF.

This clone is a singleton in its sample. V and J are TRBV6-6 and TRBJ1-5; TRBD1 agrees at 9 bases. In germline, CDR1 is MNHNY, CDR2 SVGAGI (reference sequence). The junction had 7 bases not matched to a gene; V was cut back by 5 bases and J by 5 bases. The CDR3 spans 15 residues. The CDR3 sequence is CASSTTGTGHQPQHF. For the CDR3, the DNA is TGTGCCAGCAGTACCACCGGGACAGGGCATCAGCCCCAGCATTTT.

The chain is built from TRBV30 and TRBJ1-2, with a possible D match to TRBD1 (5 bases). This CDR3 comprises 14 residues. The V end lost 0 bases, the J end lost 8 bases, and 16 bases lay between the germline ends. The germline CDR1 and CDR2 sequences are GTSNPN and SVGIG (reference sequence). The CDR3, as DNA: TGTGCCTGGAGTGTGAAGGAGACAGCGTGGGGCTACACCTTC. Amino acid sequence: CAWSVKETAWGYTF.

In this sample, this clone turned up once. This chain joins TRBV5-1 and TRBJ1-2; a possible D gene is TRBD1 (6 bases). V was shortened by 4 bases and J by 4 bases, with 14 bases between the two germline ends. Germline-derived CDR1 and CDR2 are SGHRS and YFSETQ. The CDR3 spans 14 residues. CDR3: CASSQMQGTYGYTF. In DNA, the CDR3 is TGCGCCAGCAGCCAGATGCAGGGGACCTATGGCTACACCTTC.

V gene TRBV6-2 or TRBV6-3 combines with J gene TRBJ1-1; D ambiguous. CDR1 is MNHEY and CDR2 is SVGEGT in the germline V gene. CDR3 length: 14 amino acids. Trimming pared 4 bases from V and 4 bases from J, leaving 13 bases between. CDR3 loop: CASSWVPERTEAFF. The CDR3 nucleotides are TGTGCCAGCAGTTGGGTCCCGGAGCGCACTGAAGCTTTCTTT.

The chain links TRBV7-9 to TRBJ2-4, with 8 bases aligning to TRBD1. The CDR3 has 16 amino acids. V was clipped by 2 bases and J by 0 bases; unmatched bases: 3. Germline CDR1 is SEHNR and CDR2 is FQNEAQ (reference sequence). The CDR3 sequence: CASSLSGQVAKNIQYF. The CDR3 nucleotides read TGTGCCAGCAGCTTATCGGGACAGGTAGCCAAAAACATTCAGTACTTC.

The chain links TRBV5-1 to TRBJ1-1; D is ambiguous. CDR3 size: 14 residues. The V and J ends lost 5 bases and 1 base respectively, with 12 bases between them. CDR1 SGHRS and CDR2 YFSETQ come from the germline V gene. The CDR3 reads CASRLAGENTEAFF. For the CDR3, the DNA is TGCGCCAGCAGACTCGCCGGTGAGAACACTGAAGCTTTCTTT.

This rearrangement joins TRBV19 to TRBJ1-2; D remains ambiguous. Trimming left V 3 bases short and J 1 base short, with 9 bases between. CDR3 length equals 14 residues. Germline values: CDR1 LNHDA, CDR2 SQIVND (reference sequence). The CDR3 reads CASSINADNYGYTF. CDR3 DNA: TGTGCCAGTAGTATTAACGCGGATAACTATGGCTACACCTTC.

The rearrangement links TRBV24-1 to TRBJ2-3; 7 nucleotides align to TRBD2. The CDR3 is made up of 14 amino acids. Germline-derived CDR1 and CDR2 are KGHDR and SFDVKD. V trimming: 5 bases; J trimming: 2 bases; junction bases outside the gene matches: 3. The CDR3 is CATSGGGTTDTQYF. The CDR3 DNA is TGTGCCACCAGTGGGGGGGGAACCACAGATACGCAGTATTTT.

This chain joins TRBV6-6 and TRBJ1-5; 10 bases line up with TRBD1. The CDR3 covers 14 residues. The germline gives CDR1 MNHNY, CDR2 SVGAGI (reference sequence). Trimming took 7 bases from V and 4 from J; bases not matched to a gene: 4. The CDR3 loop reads CASTPDRGNQPQHF. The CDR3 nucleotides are TGTGCCAGCACCCCGGACAGGGGGAATCAGCCCCAGCATTTT.

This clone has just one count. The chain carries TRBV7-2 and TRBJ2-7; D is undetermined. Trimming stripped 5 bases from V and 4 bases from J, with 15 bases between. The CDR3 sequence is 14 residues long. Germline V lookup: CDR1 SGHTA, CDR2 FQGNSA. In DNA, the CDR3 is TGTGCCAGCAGCCTAATCGGGTCTTCATACGAGCAGTACTTC. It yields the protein CASSLIGSSYEQYF.

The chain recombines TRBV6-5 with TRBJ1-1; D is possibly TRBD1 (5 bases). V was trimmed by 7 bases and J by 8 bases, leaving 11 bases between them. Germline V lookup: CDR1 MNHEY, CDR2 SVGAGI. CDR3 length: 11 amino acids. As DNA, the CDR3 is TGTGCCAGCAATGGGGGAGGAGAAGCTTTCTTT. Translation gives CASNGGGEAFF.

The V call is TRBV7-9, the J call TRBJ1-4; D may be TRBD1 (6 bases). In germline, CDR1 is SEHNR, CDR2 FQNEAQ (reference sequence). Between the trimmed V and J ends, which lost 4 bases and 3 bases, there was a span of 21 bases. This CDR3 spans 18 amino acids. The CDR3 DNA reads TGTGCCAGCAGCTCCGGACAGACGAGATTTCTATCTAATGAAAAACTGTTTTTT. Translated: CASSSGQTRFLSNEKLFF.

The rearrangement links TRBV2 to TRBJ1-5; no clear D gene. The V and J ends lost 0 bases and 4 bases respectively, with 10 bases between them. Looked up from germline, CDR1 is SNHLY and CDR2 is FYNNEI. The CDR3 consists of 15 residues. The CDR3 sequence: CASSEALRGNQPQHF. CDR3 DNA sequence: TGTGCCAGCAGTGAAGCGCTTCGAGGGAATCAGCCCCAGCATTTT.

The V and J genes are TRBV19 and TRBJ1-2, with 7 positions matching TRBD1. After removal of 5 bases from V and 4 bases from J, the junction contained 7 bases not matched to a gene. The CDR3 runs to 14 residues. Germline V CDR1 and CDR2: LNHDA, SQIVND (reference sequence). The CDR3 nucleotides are TGTGCCAGTAGTCCGGACAGGACCTCCTATGGCTACACCTTC. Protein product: CASSPDRTSYGYTF.

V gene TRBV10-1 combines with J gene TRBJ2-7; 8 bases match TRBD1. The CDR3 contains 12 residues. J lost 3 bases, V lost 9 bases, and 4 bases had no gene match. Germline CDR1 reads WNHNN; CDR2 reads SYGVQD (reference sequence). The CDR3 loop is CASRTGGYEQYF. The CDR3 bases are TGCGCCAGTAGAACAGGGGGCTACGAGCAGTACTTC.

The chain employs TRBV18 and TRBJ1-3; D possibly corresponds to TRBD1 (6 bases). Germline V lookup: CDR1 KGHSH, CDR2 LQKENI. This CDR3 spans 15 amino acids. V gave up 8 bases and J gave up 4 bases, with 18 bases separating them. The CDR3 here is CASTPRQETGNTIYF. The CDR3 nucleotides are TGTGCCAGCACCCCGAGACAGGAGACAGGAAACACCATATATTTT.

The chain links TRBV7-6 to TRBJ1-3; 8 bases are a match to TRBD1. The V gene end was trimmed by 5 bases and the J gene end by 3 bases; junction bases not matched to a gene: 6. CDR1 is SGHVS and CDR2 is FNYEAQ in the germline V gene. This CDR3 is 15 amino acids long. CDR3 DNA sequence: TGTGCCAGCAGCCAGGACAGGGCGGTTGGAAACACCATATATTTT. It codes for CASSQDRAVGNTIYF.

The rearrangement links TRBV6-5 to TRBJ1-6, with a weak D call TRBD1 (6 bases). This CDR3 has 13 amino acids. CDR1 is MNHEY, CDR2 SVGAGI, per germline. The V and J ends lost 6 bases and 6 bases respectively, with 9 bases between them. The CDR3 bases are TGTGCCAGCAGGGGACATTTTAATTCACCCCTCCACTTT. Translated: CASRGHFNSPLHF.

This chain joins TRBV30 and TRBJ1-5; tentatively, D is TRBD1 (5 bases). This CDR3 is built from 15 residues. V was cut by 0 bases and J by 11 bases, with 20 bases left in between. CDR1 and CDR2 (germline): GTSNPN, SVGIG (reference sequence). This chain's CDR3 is CAWSVRGAQALTQHF. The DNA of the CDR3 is TGTGCCTGGAGTGTACGCGGGGCCCAGGCACTCACCCAGCATTTT.

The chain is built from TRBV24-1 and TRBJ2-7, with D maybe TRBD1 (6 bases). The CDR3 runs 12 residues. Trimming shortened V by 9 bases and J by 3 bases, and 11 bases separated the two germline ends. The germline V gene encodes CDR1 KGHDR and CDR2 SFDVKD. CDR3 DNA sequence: TGTGCCACCTCAGGACAGAGCTACGAGCAGTACTTC. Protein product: CATSGQSYEQYF.

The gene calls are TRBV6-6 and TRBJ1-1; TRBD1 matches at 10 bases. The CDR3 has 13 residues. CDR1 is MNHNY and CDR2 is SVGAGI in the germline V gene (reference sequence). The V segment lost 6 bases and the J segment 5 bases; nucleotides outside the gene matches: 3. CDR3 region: CASSRTGGTEAFF. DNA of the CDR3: TGTGCCAGCAGCCGGACAGGGGGAACTGAAGCTTTCTTT.

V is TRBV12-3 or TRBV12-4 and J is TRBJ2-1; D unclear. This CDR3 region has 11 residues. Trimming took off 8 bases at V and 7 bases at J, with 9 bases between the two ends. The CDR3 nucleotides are TGTGCCAGCTCTCGGAGTAATGAGCAGTTCTTC. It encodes CASSRSNEQFF.

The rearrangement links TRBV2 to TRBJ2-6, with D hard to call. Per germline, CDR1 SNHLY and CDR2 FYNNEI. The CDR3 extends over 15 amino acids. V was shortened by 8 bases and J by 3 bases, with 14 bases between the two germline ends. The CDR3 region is CASVSMASGANVLTF. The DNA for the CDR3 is TGTGCCAGCGTTTCCATGGCCAGTGGGGCCAACGTCCTGACTTTC.

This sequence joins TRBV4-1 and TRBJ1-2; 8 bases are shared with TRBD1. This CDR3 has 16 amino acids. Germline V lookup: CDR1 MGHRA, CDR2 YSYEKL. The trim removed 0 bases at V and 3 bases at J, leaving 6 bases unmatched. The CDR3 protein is CASSQEASDRDYGYTF. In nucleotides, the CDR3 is TGCGCCAGCAGCCAAGAGGCGTCGGACAGGGACTATGGCTACACCTTC.

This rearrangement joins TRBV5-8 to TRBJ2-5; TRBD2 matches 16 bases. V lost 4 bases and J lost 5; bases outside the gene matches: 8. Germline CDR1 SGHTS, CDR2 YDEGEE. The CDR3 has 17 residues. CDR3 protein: CASSTGTSGGVEETQYF. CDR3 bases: TGTGCCAGCAGCACCGGGACTAGCGGGGGGGTAGAGGAGACCCAGTACTTC.

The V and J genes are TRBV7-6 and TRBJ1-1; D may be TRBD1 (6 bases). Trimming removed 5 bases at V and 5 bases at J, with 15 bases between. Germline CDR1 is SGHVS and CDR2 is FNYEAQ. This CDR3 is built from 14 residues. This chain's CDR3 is CASSPEARGTEAFF. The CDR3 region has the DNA TGTGCCAGCAGCCCCGAGGCCAGGGGAACTGAAGCTTTCTTT.

The CDR3 DNA sequence: TGTGCCAGCAGCGCAGGGTATACGCAGTATTTT. Residues: CASSAGYTQYF. The V call is TRBV9, the J call TRBJ2-3; D perhaps matches TRBD1 (5 bases). Per the germline V gene, CDR1 is SGDLS and CDR2 is YYNGEE. The CDR3 sequence is 11 residues long. Trimming took 3 bases from V and 7 from J, leaving 6 bases between them.

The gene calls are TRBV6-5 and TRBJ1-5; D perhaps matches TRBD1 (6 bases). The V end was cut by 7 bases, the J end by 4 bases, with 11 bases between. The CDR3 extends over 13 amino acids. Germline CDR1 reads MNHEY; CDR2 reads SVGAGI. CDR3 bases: TGTGCCAGCACCCAGGGGTTTAATCAGCCCCAGCATTTT. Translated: CASTQGFNQPQHF.

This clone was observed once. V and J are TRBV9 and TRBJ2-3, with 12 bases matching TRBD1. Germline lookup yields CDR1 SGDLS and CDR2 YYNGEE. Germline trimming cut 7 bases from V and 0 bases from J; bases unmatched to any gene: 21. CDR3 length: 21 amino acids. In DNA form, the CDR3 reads TGTGCCAGCTCAAAAGGGGACCGGGACAGGGGGCGTACCGTAAGCACAGATACGCAGTATTTT. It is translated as CASSKGDRDRGRTVSTDTQYF. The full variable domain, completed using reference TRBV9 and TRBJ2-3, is DSGVTQTPKHLITATGQRVTLRCSPRSGDLSVYWYQQSLDQGLQFLIQYYNGEERAKGNILERFSAQQFPDLHSELNLSSLELGDSALYFCASSKGDRDRGRTVSTDTQYFGPGTRLTVL.

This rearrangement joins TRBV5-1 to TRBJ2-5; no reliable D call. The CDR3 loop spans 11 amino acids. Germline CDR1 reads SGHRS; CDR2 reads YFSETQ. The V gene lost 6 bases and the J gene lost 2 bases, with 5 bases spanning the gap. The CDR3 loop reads CASTNQETQYF. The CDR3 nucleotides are TGCGCCAGCACCAATCAAGAGACCCAGTACTTC.